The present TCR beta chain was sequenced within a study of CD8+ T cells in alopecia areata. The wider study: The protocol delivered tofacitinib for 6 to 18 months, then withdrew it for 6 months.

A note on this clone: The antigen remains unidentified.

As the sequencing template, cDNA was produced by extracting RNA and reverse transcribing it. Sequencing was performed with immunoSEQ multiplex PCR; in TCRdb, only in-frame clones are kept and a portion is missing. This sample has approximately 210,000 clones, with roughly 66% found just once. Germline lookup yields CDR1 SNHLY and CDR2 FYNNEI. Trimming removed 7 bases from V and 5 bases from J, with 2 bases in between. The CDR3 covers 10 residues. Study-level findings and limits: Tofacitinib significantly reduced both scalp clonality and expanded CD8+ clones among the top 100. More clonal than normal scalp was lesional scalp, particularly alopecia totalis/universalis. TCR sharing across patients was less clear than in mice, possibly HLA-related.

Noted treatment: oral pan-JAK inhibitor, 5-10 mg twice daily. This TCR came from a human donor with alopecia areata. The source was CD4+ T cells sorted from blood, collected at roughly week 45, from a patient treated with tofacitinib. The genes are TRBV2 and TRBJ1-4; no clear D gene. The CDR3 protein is CASKNEKLFF. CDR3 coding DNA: TGTGCCAGCAAGAATGAAAAACTGTTTTTT.